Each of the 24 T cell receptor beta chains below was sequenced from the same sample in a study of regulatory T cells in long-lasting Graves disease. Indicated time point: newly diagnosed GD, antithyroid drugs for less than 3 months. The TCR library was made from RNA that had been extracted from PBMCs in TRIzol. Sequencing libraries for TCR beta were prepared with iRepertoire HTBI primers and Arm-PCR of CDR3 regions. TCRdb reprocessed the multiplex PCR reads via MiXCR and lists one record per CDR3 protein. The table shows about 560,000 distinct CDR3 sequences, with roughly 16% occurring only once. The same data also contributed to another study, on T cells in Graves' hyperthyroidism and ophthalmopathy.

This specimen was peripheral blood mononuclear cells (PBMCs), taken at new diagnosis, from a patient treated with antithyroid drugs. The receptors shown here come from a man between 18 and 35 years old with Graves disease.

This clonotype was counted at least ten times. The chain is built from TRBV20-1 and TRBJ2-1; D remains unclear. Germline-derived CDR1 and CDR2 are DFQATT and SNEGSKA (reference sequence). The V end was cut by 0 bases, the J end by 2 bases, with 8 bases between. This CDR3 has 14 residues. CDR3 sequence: CSARDSSAYNEQFF. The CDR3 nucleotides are TGCAGTGCTAGAGATTCTAGTGCCTACAATGAGCAGTTCTTC.

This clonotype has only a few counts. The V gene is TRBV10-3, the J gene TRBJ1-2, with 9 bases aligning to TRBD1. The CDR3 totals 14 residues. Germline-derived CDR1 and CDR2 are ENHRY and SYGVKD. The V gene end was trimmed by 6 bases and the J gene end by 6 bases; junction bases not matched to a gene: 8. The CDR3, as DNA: TGTGCCATCAGCGACGCCGGGACAGGGAATGGCTACACCTTC. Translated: CAISDAGTGNGYTF.

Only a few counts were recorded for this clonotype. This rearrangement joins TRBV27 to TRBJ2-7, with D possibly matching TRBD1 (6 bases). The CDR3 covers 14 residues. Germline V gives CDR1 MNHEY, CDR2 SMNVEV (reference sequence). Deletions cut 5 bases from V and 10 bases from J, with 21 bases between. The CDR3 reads CASSPQWTAHQQYF. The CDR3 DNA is TGTGCCAGCAGTCCACAGTGGACAGCTCACCAACAGTACTTC.

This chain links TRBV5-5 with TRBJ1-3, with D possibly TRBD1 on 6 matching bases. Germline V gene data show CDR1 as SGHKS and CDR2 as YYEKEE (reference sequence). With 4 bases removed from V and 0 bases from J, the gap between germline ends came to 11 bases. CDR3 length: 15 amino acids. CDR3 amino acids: CASSPDRNSGNTIYF. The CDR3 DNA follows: TGTGCCAGCAGCCCCGACAGGAACTCTGGAAACACCATATATTTT.

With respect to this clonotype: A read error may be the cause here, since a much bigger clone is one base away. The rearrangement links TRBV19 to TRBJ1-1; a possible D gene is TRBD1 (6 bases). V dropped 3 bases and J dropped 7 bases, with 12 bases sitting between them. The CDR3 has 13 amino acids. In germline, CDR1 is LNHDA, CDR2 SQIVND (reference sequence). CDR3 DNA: TGTGCCAGTAGTATTGGGGGCGGAGATGAAGCTTTCTTT. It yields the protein CASSIGGGDEAFF.

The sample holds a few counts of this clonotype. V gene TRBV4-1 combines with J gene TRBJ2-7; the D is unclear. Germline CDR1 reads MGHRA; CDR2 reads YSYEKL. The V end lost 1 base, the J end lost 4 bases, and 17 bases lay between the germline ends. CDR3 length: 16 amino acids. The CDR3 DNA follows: TGCGCCAGCAGCCAAGTACAGAGCGCCTCTCGTTACGAGCAGTACTTC. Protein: CASSQVQSASRYEQYF.

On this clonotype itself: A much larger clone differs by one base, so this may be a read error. This CDR3 is CASSQPNLLNGQFF. The CDR3 DNA reads as TGTGCCAGCAGCCAACCCAACCTCCTTAATGGGCAGTTCTTC. This chain uses TRBV3-1 with TRBJ2-1, with D unclear. This CDR3 has 14 amino acids. The germline CDR1 and CDR2 sequences are LGHDT and YNNKEL (reference sequence).

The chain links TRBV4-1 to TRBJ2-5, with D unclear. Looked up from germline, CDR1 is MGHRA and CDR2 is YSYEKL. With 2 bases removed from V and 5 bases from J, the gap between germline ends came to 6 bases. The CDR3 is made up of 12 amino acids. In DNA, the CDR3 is TGCGCCAGCAGCCAAAAGAAGGAGACCCAGTACTTC. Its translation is CASSQKKETQYF.

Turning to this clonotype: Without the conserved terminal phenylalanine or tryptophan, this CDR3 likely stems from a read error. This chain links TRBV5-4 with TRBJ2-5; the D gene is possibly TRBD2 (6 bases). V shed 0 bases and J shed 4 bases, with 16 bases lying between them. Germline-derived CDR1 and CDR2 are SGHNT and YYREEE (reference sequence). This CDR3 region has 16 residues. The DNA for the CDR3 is TGTGCCAGCAGCTTGGGGTTTCGGGGGAGTGGAGAGACCCAGTACCTC. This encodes CASSLGFRGSGETQYL.

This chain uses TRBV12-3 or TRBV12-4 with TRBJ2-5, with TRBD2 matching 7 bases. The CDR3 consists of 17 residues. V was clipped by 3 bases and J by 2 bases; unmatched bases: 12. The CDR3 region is CASSLSLGGSEQETQYF. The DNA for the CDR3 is TGTGCCAGCAGTTTGAGTCTCGGCGGGAGTGAGCAAGAGACCCAGTACTTC.

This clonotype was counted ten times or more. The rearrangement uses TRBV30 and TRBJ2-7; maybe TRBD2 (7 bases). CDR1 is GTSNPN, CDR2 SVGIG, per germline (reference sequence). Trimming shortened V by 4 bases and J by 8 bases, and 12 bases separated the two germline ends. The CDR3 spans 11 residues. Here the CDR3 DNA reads TGTGCCTGGAATAGGGGGGGGCAGCAGTACTTC. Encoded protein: CAWNRGGQQYF. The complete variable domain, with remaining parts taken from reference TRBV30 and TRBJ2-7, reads SQTIHQWPATLVQPVGSPLSLECTVEGTSNPNLYWYRQAAGRGLQLLFYSVGIGQISSEVPQNLSASRPQDRQFILSSKKLLLSDSGFYLCAWNRGGQQYFGPGTRLTVT.

CDR3 amino acids: CASSVRADRAYEQYF. CDR3 DNA sequence: TGTGCCAGCAGCGTTCGAGCGGACAGGGCCTACGAGCAGTACTTC. The chain has TRBV9 and TRBJ2-7, with TRBD1 matching over 8 bases. The V segment lost 2 bases and the J segment 2 bases; nucleotides outside the gene matches: 6. The CDR3 consists of 15 residues. The germline V gene has CDR1 SGDLS and CDR2 YYNGEE.

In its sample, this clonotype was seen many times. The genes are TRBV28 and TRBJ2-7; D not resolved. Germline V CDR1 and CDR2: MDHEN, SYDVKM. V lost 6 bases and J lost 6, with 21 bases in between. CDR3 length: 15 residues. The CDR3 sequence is CASRKERAEVGEQYF. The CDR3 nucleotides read TGTGCCAGCAGAAAAGAAAGAGCCGAGGTCGGCGAGCAGTACTTC.

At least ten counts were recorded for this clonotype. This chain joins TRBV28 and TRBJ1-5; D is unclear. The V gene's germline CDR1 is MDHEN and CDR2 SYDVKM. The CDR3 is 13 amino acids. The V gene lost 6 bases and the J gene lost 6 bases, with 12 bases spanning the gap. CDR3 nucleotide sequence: TGTGCCAGCAGAGTCAGCTCAGGTCAGCCCCAGCATTTT. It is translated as CASRVSSGQPQHF.

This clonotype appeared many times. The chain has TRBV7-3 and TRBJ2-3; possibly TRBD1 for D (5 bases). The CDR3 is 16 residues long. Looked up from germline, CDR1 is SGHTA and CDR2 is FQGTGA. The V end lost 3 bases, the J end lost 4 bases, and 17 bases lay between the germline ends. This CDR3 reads CASSFLAGLGSDTQYF. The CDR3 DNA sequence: TGTGCCAGCAGCTTTTTGGCAGGGCTTGGGTCAGATACGCAGTATTTT.

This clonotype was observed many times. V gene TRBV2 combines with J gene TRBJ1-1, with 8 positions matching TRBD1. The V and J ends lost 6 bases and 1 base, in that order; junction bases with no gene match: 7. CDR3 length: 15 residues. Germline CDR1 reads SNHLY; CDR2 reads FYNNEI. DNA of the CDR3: TGTGCCAGCAGCAACAGGGGGACGAAGAACACTGAAGCTTTCTTT. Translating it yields CASSNRGTKNTEAFF. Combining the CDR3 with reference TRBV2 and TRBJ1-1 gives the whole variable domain EPEVTQTPSHQVTQMGQEVILRCVPISNHLYFYWYRQILGQKVEFLVSFYNNEISEKSEIFDDQFSVERPDGSNFTLKIRSTKLEDSAMYFCASSNRGTKNTEAFFGQGTRLTVV.

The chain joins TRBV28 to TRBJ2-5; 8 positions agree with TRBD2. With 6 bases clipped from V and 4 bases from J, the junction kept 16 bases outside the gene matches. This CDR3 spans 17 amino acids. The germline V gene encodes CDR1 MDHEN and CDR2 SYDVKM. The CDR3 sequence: CASRPRGRGRRGETQYF. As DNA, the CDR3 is TGTGCCAGCAGACCCCGGGGTCGCGGGAGGAGGGGAGAGACCCAGTACTTC.

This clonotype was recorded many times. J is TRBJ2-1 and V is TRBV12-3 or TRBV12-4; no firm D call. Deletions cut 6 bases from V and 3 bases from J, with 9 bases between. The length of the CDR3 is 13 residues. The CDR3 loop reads CASRSSSYNEQFF. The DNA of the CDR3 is TGTGCCAGCAGGTCTTCTAGCTACAATGAGCAGTTCTTC.

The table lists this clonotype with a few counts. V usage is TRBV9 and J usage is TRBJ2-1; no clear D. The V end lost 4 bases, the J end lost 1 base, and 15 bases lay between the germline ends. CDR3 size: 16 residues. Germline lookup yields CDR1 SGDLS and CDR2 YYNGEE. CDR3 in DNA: TGTGCCAGCAGCCGCCAAAAAATCGAGTCCTACAATGAGCAGTTCTTC. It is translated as CASSRQKIESYNEQFF.

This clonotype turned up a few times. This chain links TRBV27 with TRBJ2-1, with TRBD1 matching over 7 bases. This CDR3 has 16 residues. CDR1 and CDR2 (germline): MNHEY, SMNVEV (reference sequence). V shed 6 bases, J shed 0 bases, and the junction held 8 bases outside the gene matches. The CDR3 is CASSHPQGNSYNEQFF. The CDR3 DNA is TGTGCCAGCAGCCACCCACAGGGGAACTCCTACAATGAGCAGTTCTTC.

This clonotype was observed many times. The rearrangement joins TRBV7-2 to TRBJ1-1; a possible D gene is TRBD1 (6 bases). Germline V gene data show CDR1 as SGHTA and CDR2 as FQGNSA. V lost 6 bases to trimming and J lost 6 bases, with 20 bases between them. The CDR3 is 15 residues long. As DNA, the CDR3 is TGTGCCAGCAGACTCACCCCGAACAGGGAACCTGAAGCTTTCTTT. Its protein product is CASRLTPNREPEAFF.

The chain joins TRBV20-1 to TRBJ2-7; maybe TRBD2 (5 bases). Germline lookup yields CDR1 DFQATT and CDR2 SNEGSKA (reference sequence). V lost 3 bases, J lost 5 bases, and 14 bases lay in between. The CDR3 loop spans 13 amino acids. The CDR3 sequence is CSASGNDFHEQYF. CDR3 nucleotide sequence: TGCAGTGCTAGCGGGAACGATTTCCACGAGCAGTACTTC.

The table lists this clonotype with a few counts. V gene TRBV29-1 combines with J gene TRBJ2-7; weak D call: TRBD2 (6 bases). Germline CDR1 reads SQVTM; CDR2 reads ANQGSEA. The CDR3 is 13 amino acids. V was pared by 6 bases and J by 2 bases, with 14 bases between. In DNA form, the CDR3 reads TGCAGCGTGGTCGGGGGAGGCACCTACGAGCAGTACTTC. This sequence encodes CSVVGGGTYEQYF.

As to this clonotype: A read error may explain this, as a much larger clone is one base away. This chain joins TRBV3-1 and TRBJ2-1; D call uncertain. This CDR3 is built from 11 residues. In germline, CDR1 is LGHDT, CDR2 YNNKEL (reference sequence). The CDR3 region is CASSVSGERFF. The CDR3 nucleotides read TGTGCCAGCAGCGTGTCCGGTGAGCGGTTCTTC.